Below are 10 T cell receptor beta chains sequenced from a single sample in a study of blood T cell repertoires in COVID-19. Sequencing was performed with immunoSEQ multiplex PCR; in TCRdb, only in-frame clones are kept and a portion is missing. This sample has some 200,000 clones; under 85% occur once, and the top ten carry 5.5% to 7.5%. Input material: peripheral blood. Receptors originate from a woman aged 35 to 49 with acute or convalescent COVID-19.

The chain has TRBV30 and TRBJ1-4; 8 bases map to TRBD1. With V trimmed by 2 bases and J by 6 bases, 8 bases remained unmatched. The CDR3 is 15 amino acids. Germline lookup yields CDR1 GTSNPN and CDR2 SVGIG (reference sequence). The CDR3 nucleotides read TGTGCCTGGAGTCCTAACAGGGGGACCTATGAAAAACTGTTTTTT. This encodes CAWSPNRGTYEKLFF.

CDR3 sequence reads: CSVHTGTGGGKLFF. CDR3 sequence (DNA): TGCAGCGTTCACACCGGGACAGGGGGCGGAAAACTGTTTTTT. The chain links TRBV29-1 to TRBJ1-4; TRBD1 aligns across 12 bases. CDR1 is SQVTM and CDR2 is ANQGSEA in the germline V gene. Trimming took 5 bases from V and 10 from J; bases not matched to a gene: 8. The CDR3 sequence is 14 residues long.

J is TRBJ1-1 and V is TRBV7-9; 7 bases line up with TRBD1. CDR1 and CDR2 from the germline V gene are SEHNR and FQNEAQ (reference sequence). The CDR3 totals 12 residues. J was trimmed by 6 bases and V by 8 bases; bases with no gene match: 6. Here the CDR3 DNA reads TGTGCCAGCGCGAGGGGGCTACCTGAAGCTTTCTTT. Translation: CASARGLPEAFF.

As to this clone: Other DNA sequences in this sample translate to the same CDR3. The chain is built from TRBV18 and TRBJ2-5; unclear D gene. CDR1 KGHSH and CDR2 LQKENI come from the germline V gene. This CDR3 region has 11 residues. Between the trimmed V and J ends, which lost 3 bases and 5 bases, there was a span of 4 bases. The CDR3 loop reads CASSPGETQYF. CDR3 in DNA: TGTGCCAGCTCACCCGGGGAGACCCAGTACTTC.

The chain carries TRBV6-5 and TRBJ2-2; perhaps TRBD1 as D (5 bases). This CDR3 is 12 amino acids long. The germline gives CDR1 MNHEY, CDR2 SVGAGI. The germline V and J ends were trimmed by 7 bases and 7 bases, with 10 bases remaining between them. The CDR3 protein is CASTRANGELFF. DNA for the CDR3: TGTGCCAGCACCAGGGCAAACGGGGAGCTGTTTTTT.

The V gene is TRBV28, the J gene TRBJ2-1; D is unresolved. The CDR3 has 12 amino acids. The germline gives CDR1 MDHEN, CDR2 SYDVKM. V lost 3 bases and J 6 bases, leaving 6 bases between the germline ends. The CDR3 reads CASSFNSNEQFF. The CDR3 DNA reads TGTGCCAGCAGTTTCAACTCCAATGAGCAGTTCTTC. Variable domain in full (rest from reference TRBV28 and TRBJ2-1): DVKVTQSSRYLVKRTGEKVFLECVQDMDHENMFWYRQDPGLGLRLIYFSYDVKMKEKGDIPEGYSVSREKKERFSLILESASTNQTSMYLCASSFNSNEQFFGPGTRLTVL.

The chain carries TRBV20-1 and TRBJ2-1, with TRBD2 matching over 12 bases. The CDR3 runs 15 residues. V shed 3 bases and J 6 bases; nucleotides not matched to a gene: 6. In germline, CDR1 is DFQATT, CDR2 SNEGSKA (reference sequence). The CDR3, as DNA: TGCAGTGCTAGTAGGGGGACTAGCGGGCTCAATGAGCAGTTCTTC. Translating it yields CSASRGTSGLNEQFF.

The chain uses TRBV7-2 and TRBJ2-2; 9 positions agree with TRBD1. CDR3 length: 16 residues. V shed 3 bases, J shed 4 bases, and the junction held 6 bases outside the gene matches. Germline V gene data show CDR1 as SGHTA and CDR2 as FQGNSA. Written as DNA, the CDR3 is TGTGCCAGCAGCTTTCGACAGGGGGTTGGCACCGGGGAGCTGTTTTTT. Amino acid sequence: CASSFRQGVGTGELFF.

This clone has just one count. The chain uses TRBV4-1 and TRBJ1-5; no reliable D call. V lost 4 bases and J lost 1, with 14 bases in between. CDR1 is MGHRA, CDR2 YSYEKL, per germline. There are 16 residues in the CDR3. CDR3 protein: CASSLHLVPSNQPQHF. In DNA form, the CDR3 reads TGCGCCAGCAGCCTACACCTCGTCCCGAGCAATCAGCCCCAGCATTTT.

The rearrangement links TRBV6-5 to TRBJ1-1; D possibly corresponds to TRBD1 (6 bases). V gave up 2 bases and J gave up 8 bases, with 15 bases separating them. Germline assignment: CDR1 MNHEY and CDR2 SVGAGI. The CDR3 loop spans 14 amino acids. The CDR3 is CASSYPGQLPEAFF. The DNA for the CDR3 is TGTGCCAGCAGTTACCCAGGACAGCTTCCCGAAGCTTTCTTT.